This is a list of T cell receptor beta chains from one sample in a study of T cell responses to AZD1222 COVID-19 vaccine. The method was immunoSEQ multiplex PCR; TCRdb's version includes in-frame clones alone and lacks a portion of them. The table lists about 130,000 clones, roughly 93% of them singletons. The specimen was peripheral blood, collected on day 0 of AZD1222 vaccination. These receptors originate from an adult in good health. The CDR3 runs from the conserved cysteine through the conserved F or W. The D gene is left open where the match is weak. Not every row has a clone size; where given, it reads once, few, many or a size class.

TRBD2	TRBV25-1	TRBJ2-1	few	CASSETGLAGANEQFF	TGTGCCAGCAGTGAAACGGGACTAGCGGGAGCTAATGAGCAGTTCTTC
TRBD1	TRBV10-3	TRBJ1-5	NA	CAIAGTDNQPQHF	TGTGCCATCGCCGGGACAGATAATCAGCCCCAGCATTTT
TRBD2	TRBV19	TRBJ2-7	NA	CATQPGRGGIYEQYF	TGTGCCACCCAGCCTGGGCGGGGGGGTATTTACGAGCAGTACTTC
TRBD2	TRBV5-1	TRBJ2-2	NA	CASSTGTSGSTGELFF	TGCGCCAGCAGCACCGGGACTAGCGGGAGCACCGGGGAGCTGTTTTTT
NA	TRBV19	TRBJ2-1	once	CASNMVGVGSHEQFF	TGTGCCAGTAATATGGTAGGGGTGGGATCCCATGAGCAGTTCTTC
NA	TRBV7-9	TRBJ2-3	once	CASSSEGLTDTQYF	TGTGCCAGCAGCTCGGAGGGGCTCACAGATACGCAGTATTTT
TRBD2	TRBV4-3	TRBJ2-3	NA	CASSLTSGDFDTQYF	TGCGCCAGCAGCCTGACTAGCGGGGACTTCGATACGCAGTATTTT
TRBD2	TRBV12-5	TRBJ2-1	NA	CASGLEGGSVYEQFF	TGTGCTAGTGGTTTGGAGGGCGGGAGTGTCTATGAGCAGTTCTTC
NA	TRBV6-5	TRBJ1-1	NA	CASSYSNRLNTEAFF	TGTGCCAGCAGTTACTCGAACAGGCTGAACACTGAAGCTTTCTTT
NA	TRBV7-2	TRBJ1-5	NA	CASSPYGGRHQPQHF	TGTGCCAGCAGTCCATACGGGGGTCGGCATCAGCCCCAGCATTTT
TRBD1	TRBV29-1	TRBJ1-2	NA	CSVVVGTRGALGGYGYTF	TGCAGCGTTGTCGTGGGGACCAGGGGGGCCCTGGGCGGCTATGGCTACACCTTC
NA	TRBV7-9	TRBJ1-5	NA	CASTWGGIQPQHF	TGTGCCAGCACCTGGGGGGGAATTCAGCCCCAGCATTTT
NA	TRBV21-1	TRBJ1-1	NA	CASSKKADTGREAFF	TGTGCCAGCAGCAAAAAGGCGGACACCGGACGTGAAGCTTTCTTT
NA	TRBV7-3	TRBJ2-1	NA	CASSQRDLHGNEQFF	TGTGCCAGCAGCCAAAGGGACTTGCATGGCAATGAGCAGTTCTTC
NA	TRBV27	TRBJ1-5	NA	CASSLSRGNQPQHF	TGTGCCAGCAGTTTATCCCGGGGTAATCAGCCCCAGCATTTT
NA	TRBV29-1	TRBJ2-7	NA	CSVGQGNEQYF	TGCAGCGTCGGGCAGGGAAACGAGCAGTACTTC
TRBD1	TRBV7-2	TRBJ1-1	NA	CASSTRPGQGAEAFF	TGTGCCAGCAGCACCCGTCCGGGACAGGGGGCTGAAGCTTTCTTT
NA	TRBV6-5	TRBJ2-2	once	CASSRGRENTGELFF	TGTGCCAGCAGTAGGGGGAGGGAGAACACCGGGGAGCTGTTTTTT
NA	TRBV6-5	TRBJ2-7	once	CASSYVGSAYEQYF	TGTGCCAGCAGTTACGTTGGCAGCGCTTACGAGCAGTACTTC
NA	TRBV18	TRBJ2-5	few	CASSPEETQYF	TGTGCCAGCTCACCAGAAGAGACCCAGTACTTC
NA	TRBV4-1	TRBJ2-7	NA	CASSQSPGAWGEQYF	TGCGCCAGCAGCCAATCGCCGGGAGCTTGGGGCGAGCAGTACTTC
NA	TRBV25-1	TRBJ2-1	once	CASSEHGQSSYNEQFF	TGTGCCAGCAGTGAGCATGGCCAGAGCTCCTACAATGAGCAGTTCTTC
NA	TRBV12-2	TRBJ2-1	NA	CASRLALAPTYNEQFF	TGTGCAAGTCGCTTAGCCCTAGCGCCAACCTACAATGAGCAGTTCTTC
NA	TRBV5-8	TRBJ1-4	once	CASSLAHGGSEKLFF	TGTGCCAGCAGCTTGGCTCACGGGGGGAGTGAAAAACTGTTTTTT
NA	TRBV18	TRBJ2-7	NA	CASSPNSLATPYEQYF	TGTGCCAGCTCACCAAACTCACTAGCAACCCCCTACGAGCAGTACTTC
NA	TRBV7-6	TRBJ1-1	NA	CASSTVTGGTEAFF	TGTGCCAGCAGCACAGTCACGGGTGGCACTGAAGCTTTCTTT
NA	TRBV5-1	TRBJ2-1	NA	CASSFAGEQFF	TGCGCCAGCAGCTTCGCGGGTGAGCAGTTCTTC
NA	TRBV7-8	TRBJ1-4	NA	CASSRDYQAYEKLFF	TGTGCCAGCAGTCGGGACTACCAGGCATATGAAAAACTGTTTTTT
TRBD2	TRBV4-3	TRBJ2-7	NA	CASSQGLAGAYEQYF	TGCGCCAGCAGCCAGGGACTAGCGGGGGCCTACGAGCAGTACTTC
NA	TRBV9	TRBJ1-2	NA	CASSVGQNYGYTF	TGTGCCAGCAGCGTTGGGCAGAACTATGGCTACACCTTC
TRBD1	TRBV24-1	TRBJ2-1	NA	CATSDSLQGNGNEQFF	TGTGCCACCAGTGATTCCCTACAGGGGAATGGGAATGAGCAGTTCTTC
NA	TRBV12-3/TRBV12-4	TRBJ1-1	NA	CASRKVERTEAFF	TGTGCCAGCAGAAAAGTAGAGCGAACTGAAGCTTTCTTT